This is a list of T cell receptor beta chains from one sample in a study of T-cell memory formation after mild COVID-19. In TCRdb, the 5' RACE reads were re-called with MiXCR into one record per CDR3 protein. The sample gives 270,000 or so distinct CDR3 sequences, approximately 18% of which show up once; roughly 24% is in the top ten. Input material: PBMCs or a T cell subset sorted from them (not recorded which). The receptors here all came from a young man who had mild COVID-19 (a few samples of this study predate the infection). Cell type and time point are not known. CDR3s include the opening cysteine and the closing phenylalanine or tryptophan. A D gene is named only where the DNA matches it firmly. Not every row has a clone size; where given, it reads once, few, many or a size class.

D,size,J,V,DNA,CDR3
.,few,TRBJ1-6,TRBV3-1,TGTGCCAGCAGCCCGGGCGGGCAGCTACTAAGCTCCTATAATTCACCCCTCCACTTT,CASSPGGQLLSSYNSPLHF
.,many,TRBJ2-1,TRBV7-2,TGTGCCAGCAGCTTAGCGTACAATGAGCAGTTCTTC,CASSLAYNEQFF
.,few,TRBJ1-2,TRBV5-4,TGTGCCAGCAGCTTGGGGGGACCGTTGAGGAACTATGGCTACACCTTC,CASSLGGPLRNYGYTF
.,few,TRBJ1-2,TRBV29-1,TGCAGCGTTTTGGTGGATGGCTACACCTTC,CSVLVDGYTF
.,few,TRBJ2-7,TRBV7-8,TGTGCCAGCAGCTTAGTAGGCAGCCCCGAGCAGTACTTC,CASSLVGSPEQYF
TRBD1,few,TRBJ1-2,TRBV7-2,TGTGCCAGCAGCATTGGACAGGGAGCTAACTATGGCTACACCTTC,CASSIGQGANYGYTF
.,few,TRBJ2-2,TRBV18,TGTGCCAGCTCACCGGAGGGGCACAACACCGGGGAGCTGTTTTTT,CASSPEGHNTGELFF
.,few,TRBJ2-5,TRBV12-3/TRBV12-4,TGTGCCAGCAGCCGCGATAGGAGCCAAGAGACCCAGTACTTC,CASSRDRSQETQYF
.,.,TRBJ2-3,TRBV2,TGTGCCAGCGCTAATAATCCTGGGAATACGCAGTATTTT,CASANNPGNTQYF
.,few,TRBJ1-1,TRBV4-3,TGCGCCAGCAGCCGCGGACGCGGGAACACTGAAGCTTTCTTT,CASSRGRGNTEAFF
TRBD2,few,TRBJ2-1,TRBV11-1,TGTGCCAGCAGCTTAGGCGATAGCGGGGAAAATGAGCAGTTCTTC,CASSLGDSGENEQFF
.,few,TRBJ1-6,TRBV7-8,TGTGCCAGCAGCGGCACTGATTCACCCCTCCACTTT,CASSGTDSPLHF
.,many,TRBJ2-7,TRBV6-5,TGTGCCAGCAGTCCCGGCGCCAACGAGCAGTACTTC,CASSPGANEQYF
TRBD1,few,TRBJ1-4,TRBV5-1,TGCGCCAGCAGCCGATCACAGGGGGCCAACGAAAAACTGTTTTTT,CASSRSQGANEKLFF
.,few,TRBJ1-1,TRBV6-5,TGTGCCAGCAGGAAGGTCAGGATGAACACTGAAGCTTTCTTT,CASRKVRMNTEAFF
.,.,TRBJ1-2,TRBV15,TGTGCCACCAGCTATTGGGCGACAGCCGCTAACTATGGCTACACCTTC,CATSYWATAANYGYTF
TRBD1,.,TRBJ1-4,TRBV15,TGTGCCACCAGCAGAGACAGGGGGGGGAATGAAAAACTGTTTTTT,CATSRDRGGNEKLFF
TRBD1,.,TRBJ2-5,TRBV11-2,TGTGCCAGCAGGAACTCCCATCCGACAGGGGTCTGGGAGACCCAGTACTTC,CASRNSHPTGVWETQYF
.,few,TRBJ1-1,TRBV3-1,TGTGCCAGCAGCCTACGTAAATTGAACACTGAAGCTTTCTTT,CASSLRKLNTEAFF
.,once,TRBJ2-1,TRBV6-2/TRBV6-3,TGTGCCAGCACACCACCGCTGGGAAGTGTCCATGAGCAGTTCTTC,CASTPPLGSVHEQFF
.,few,TRBJ2-2,TRBV14,TGTGCCAGCAGCCAACAGGACACCGGGGAGCTGTTTTTT,CASSQQDTGELFF
TRBD1,few,TRBJ1-5,TRBV6-6,TGTGCCAGCGTGGGACAGGAGGACAATCAGCCCCAGCATTTT,CASVGQEDNQPQHF
TRBD2,.,TRBJ2-3,TRBV29-1,TGCAGCGCTATTCTAGCGGGGGAGGGAGATACGCAGTATTTT,CSAILAGEGDTQYF
.,few,TRBJ1-1,TRBV27,TGTGCCAGCAGTTTCAGGGTTATGGGGAACACTGAAGCTTTCTTT,CASSFRVMGNTEAFF
.,few,TRBJ2-2,TRBV10-1,TGCGCCAGCAACCCTTATCACGGGGAGCTGTTTTTT,CASNPYHGELFF
.,many,TRBJ2-3,TRBV5-1,TGCGCCAGCAGCGCGGGGGCGGCCTCGGGAGATACGCAGTATTTT,CASSAGAASGDTQYF